This record looks at one TCR beta chain sequence and its context. This CDR3 has 14 residues. V lost 2 bases to trimming and J lost 2 bases, with 9 bases between them. Looked up from germline, CDR1 is SEHNR and CDR2 is FQNEAQ (reference sequence). This sample is part of a study of shared clonotypes between healthy human individuals. Here immunoSEQ multiplex PCR was the method, and the copy in TCRdb shows in-frame clones only, minus some. Of more than 1.2 million clones listed, just under 99% are singletons. Sequencing input: naive CD4+ T cells sorted from blood. The subset denotes: CD45RA+ positively selected. This chain connects TRBV7-9 to TRBJ2-5, with D possibly TRBD2 on 5 matching bases. The TCR sequence derives from a man aged 30-40 years in good health. The CDR3 bases are TGTGCCAGCAGCTTACCCGGGAAGCAAGAGACCCAGTACTTC. Residues: CASSLPGKQETQYF.